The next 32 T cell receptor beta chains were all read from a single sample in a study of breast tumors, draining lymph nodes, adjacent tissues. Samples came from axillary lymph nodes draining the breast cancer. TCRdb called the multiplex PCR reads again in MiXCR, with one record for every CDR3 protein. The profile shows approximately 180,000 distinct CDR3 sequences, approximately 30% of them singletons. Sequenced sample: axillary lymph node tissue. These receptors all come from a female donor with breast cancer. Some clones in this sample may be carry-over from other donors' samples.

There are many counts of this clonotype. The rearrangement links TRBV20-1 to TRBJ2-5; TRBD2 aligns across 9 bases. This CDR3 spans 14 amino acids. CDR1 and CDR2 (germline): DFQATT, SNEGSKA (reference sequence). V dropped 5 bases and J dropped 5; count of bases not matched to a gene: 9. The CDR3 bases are TGCAGTGCTGCCCTAGGCGGGGGGGGGGAGACCCAGTACTTC. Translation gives CSAALGGGGETQYF.

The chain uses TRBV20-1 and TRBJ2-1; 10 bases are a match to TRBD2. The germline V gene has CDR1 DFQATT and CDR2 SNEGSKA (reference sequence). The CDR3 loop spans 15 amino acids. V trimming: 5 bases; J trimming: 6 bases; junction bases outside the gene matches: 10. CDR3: CSAGSGGAPSNEQFF. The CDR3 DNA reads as TGCAGTGCTGGGAGCGGGGGGGCTCCCTCCAATGAGCAGTTCTTC.

CDR3 residues: CASRRVSSYEQYF. The CDR3 DNA reads as TGTGCCAGCAGGCGCGTTAGCTCCTACGAGCAGTACTTC. The chain combines TRBV6-1 with TRBJ2-7; D gene ambiguous. The CDR3 runs to 13 residues. Between the trimmed V and J ends, which lost 6 bases and 0 bases, there was a span of 9 bases. Germline V gene lookup returns CDR1 MNHNS and CDR2 SASEGT.

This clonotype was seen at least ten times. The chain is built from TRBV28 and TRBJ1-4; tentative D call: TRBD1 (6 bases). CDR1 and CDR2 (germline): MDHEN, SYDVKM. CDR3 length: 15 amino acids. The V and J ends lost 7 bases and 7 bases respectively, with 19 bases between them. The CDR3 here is CASTPGGRVGEKLFF. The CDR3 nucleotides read TGTGCCAGCACCCCCGGGGGCCGGGTGGGTGAAAAACTGTTTTTT.

CDR3 DNA sequence: TGTGCCAGCAGTTCGGGGGCTAGCGGTTACGATGAGCAGTTCTTC. Translated: CASSSGASGYDEQFF. The rearrangement joins TRBV28 to TRBJ2-1; weak D call: TRBD2 (7 bases). This CDR3 is 15 amino acids long. Trimming took 4 bases from V and 8 from J, leaving 18 bases between them. The germline V gene encodes CDR1 MDHEN and CDR2 SYDVKM.

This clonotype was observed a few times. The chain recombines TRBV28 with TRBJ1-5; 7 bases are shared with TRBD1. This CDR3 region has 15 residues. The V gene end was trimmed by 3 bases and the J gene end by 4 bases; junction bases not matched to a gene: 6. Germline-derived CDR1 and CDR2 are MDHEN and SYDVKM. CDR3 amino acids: CASSFTGARNQPQHF. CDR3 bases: TGTGCCAGCAGTTTCACAGGGGCCCGTAATCAGCCCCAGCATTTT.

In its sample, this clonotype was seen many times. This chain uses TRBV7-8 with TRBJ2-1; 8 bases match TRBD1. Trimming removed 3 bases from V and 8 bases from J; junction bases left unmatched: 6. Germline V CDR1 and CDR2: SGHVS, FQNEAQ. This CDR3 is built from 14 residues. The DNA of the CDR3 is TGTGCCAGCAGCTTTCGGACAGGGACTTATGAGCAGTTCTTC. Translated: CASSFRTGTYEQFF.

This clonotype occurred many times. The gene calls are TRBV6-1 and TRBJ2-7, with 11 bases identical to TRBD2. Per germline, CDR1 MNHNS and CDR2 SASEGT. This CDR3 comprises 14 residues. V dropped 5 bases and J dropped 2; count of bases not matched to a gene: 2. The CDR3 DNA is TGTGCCAGCAGTTCTAGCGGGAGGCCCTACGAGCAGTACTTC. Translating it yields CASSSSGRPYEQYF.

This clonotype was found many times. CDR3 nucleotides: TGCGCCAGCAGCTTGGGGGATGTGAACACCGGGGAGCTGTTTTTT. The encoded protein is CASSLGDVNTGELFF. The V gene is TRBV5-1, the J gene TRBJ2-2; no firm D call. Germline V gene lookup returns CDR1 SGHRS and CDR2 YFSETQ. The CDR3 runs to 15 residues. V was shortened by 0 bases and J by 1 base, with 7 bases between the two germline ends.

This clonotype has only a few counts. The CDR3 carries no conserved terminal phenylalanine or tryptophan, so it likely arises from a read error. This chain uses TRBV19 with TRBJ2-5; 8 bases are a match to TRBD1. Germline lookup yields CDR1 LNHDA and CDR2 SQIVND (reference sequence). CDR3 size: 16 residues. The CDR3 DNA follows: TGTGCCGGTAGTATTGGTCTCGGACAGGGCGGAGAGACCCAGTACTCC. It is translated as CAGSIGLGQGGETQYS.

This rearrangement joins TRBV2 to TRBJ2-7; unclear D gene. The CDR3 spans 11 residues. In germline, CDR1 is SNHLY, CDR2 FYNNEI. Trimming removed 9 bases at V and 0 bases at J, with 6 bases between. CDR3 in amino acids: CARLISYEQYF. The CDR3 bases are TGTGCCAGACTCATCTCCTACGAGCAGTACTTC.

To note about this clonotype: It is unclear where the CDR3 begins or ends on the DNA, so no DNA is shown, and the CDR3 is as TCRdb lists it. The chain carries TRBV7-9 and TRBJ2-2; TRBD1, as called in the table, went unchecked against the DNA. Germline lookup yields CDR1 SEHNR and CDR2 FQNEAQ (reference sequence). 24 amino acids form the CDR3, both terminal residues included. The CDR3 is CASSLAGRGYYEQYFGPGTGELFF.

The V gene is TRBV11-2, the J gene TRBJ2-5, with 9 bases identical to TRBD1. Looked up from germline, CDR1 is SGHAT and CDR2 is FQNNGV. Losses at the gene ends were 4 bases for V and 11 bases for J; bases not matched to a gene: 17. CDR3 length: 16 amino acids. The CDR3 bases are TGTGCCAGCAGCTCGGGACAGGGCTACGTTTTGGGTTCTCAGTACTTC. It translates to CASSSGQGYVLGSQYF.

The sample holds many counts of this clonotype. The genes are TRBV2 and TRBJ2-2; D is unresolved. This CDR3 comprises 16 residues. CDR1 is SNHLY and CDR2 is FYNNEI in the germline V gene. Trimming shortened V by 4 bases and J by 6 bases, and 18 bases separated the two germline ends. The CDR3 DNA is TGTGCCAGCAGTGTCCTTCGGCGGCCCGAGGCCGGGGAGCTGTTTTTT. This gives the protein CASSVLRRPEAGELFF.

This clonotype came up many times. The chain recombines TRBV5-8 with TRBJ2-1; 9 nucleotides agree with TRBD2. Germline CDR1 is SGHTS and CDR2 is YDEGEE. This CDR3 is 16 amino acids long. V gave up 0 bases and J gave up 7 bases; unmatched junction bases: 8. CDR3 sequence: CASSLERGGAVNEQFF. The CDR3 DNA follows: TGTGCCAGCAGCTTGGAACGCGGGGGGGCCGTGAATGAGCAGTTCTTC.

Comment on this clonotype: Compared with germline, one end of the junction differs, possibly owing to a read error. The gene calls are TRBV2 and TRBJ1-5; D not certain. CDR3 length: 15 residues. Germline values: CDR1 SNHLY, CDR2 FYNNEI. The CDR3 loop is CASIEATGGNQHQHF. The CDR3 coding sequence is TGTGCCAGCATTGAAGCCACTGGAGGCAATCAGCACCAGCATTTT.

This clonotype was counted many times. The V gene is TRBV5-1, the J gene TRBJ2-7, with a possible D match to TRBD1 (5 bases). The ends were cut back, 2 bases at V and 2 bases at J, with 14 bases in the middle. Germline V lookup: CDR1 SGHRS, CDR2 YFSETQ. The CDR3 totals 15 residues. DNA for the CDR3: TGCGCCAGCAGCTTAGACAGACAATTAACCTACGAGCAGTACTTC. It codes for CASSLDRQLTYEQYF.

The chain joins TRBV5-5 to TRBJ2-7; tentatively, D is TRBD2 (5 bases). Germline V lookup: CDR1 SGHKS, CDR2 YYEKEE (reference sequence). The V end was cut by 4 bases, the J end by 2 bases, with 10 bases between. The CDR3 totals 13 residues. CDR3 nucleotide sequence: TGTGCCAGCAGCAAAACCGGGGCCTACGAGCAGTACTTC. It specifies CASSKTGAYEQYF.

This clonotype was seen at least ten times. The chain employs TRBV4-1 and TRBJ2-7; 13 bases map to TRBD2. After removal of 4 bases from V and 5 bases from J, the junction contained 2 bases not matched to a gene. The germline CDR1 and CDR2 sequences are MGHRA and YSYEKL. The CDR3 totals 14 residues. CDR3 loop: CASSRGLAGNEQYF. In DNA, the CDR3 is TGCGCCAGCAGCCGGGGACTAGCGGGGAACGAGCAGTACTTC.

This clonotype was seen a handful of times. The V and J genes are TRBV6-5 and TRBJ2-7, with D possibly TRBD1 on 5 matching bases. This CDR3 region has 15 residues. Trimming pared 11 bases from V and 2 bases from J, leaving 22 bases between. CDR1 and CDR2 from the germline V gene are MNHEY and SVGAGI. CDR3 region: CAAHPAGALTYEQYF. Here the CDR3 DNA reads TGTGCCGCCCACCCGGCTGGGGCCCTAACCTACGAGCAGTACTTC.

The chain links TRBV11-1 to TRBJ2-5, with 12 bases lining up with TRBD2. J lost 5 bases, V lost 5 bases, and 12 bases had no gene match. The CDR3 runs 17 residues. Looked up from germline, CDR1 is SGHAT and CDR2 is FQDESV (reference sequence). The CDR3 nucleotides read TGTGCCAGCAGCCCCCGGGGACTAGCGGGTGCTCAGGAGACCCAGTACTTC. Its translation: CASSPRGLAGAQETQYF.

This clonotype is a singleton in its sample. The CDR3 protein is CASSPRTGDVPTYEQYF. The CDR3 region has the DNA TGTGCCAGCAGTCCTCGGACAGGGGATGTGCCGACCTACGAGCAGTACTTC. This sequence joins TRBV27 and TRBJ2-7; 9 positions agree with TRBD1. The junction had 13 bases not matched to a gene; V was cut back by 5 bases and J by 2 bases. CDR3 length equals 17 residues. Per the germline V gene, CDR1 is MNHEY and CDR2 is SMNVEV (reference sequence).

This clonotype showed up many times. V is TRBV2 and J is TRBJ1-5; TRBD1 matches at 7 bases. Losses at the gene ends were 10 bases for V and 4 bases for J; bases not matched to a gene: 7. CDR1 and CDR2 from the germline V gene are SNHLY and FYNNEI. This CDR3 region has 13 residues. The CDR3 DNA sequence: TGTGCCACCTCGACAGGGTTAAATCAGCCCCAGCATTTT. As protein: CATSTGLNQPQHF.

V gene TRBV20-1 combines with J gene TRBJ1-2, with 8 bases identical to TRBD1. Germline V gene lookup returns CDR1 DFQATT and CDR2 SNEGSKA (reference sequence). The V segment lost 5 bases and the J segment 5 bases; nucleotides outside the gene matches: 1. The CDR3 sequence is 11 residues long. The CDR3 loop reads CSAWTGYGYTF. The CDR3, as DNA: TGCAGTGCTTGGACAGGGTATGGCTACACCTTC.

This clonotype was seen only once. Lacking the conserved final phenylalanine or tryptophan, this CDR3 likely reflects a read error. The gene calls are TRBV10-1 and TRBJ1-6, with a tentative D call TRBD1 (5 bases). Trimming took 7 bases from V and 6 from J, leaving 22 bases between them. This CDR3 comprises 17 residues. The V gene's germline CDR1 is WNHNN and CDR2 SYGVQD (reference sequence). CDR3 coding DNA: TGCGCCAGCATAGGTCAGGGTTTAAGCACGCTTAATTCACCCCTCCACTCT. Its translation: CASIGQGLSTLNSPLHS.

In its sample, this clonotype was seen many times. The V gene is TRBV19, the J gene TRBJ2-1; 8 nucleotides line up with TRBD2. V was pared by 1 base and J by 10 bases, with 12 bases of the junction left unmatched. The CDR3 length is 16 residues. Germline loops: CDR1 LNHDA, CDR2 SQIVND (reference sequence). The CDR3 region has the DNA TGTGCCAGTAGTATAGGAGGACTAGCCCTGTATGGGGAGCAGTTCTTC. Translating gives CASSIGGLALYGEQFF.

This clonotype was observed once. The CDR3 spells CASSVEVGEGEQYF. The CDR3 DNA is TGTGCCAGCAGCGTGGAGGTAGGGGAAGGCGAGCAGTACTTC. The J gene is TRBJ2-7, the V gene TRBV10-3, with D perhaps TRBD1 or TRBD2 (5 bases each). The CDR3 is made up of 14 amino acids. V was cut by 10 bases and J by 6 bases, with 22 bases left in between. The germline CDR1 and CDR2 sequences are ENHRY and SYGVKD.

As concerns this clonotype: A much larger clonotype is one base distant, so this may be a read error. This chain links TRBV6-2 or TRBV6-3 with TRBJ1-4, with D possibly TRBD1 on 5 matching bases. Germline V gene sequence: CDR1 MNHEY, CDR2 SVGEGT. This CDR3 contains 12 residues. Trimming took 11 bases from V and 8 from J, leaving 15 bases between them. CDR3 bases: TGTGCCGCCAAAAGGGGTAGCGAAAAACTGTTTTTT. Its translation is CAAKRGSEKLFF.

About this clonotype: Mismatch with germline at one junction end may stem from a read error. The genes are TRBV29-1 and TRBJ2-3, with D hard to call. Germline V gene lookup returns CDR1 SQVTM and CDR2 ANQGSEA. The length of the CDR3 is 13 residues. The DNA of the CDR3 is TGCAGCGCTGAACGGCAGAACACAGATACGCAGTATTTT. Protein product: CSAERQNTDTQYF.

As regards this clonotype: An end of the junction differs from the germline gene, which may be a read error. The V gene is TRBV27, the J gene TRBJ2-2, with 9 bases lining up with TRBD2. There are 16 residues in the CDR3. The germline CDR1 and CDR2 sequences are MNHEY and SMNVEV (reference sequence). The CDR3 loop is CASSSLSGGTTGEPFF. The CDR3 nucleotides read TGTGCCAGCAGTTCCTTAAGCGGGGGGACGACCGGGGAGCCGTTTTTT.

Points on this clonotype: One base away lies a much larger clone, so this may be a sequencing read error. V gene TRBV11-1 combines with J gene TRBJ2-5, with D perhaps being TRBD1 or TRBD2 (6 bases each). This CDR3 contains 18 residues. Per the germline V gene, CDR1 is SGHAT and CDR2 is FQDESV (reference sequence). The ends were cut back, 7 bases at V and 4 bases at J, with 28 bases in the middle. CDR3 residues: CASTSYPGAGASGETQYF. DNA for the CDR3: TGTGCCAGCACCTCCTACCCGGGGGCCGGGGCGAGCGGAGAGACCCAGTACTTC.

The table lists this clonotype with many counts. Here the CDR3 DNA reads TGCAGTGCTAGAAACCCCGGGATGGGCTATGGCTACACCTTC. It is translated as CSARNPGMGYGYTF. The rearrangement links TRBV20-1 to TRBJ1-2; no definite D call. Germline-derived CDR1 and CDR2 are DFQATT and SNEGSKA (reference sequence). This CDR3 contains 14 residues. The V end lost 2 bases, the J end lost 4 bases, and 14 bases lay between the germline ends.